What follows are 21 T cell receptor beta chains derived from one specimen sequenced in a study of technical replicates of blood from a handful of donors (dated by TCRdb to the late 2010s). Receptors were amplified or captured by the immunoSEQ multiplex PCR assay. As stored in TCRdb, this immuneACCESS dataset retains in-frame rearrangements with V and J assigned. A fraction of the clones does not appear; measured against another copy, unresolved V genes explain less than half of the discrepancy, and the remainder lacks a known reason. This sample gives almost 55,000 clones in total; 85% to 95% of them show up just once. The top ten clones comprise 0.2% to 0.25% of the sample. The sequenced sample consisted of T cells isolated from PBMCs. The receptor source for this set is a human donor in good health.

This sequence joins TRBV10-2 and TRBJ1-1, with D tentatively TRBD1 (6 bases). The V gene's germline CDR1 is WSHSY and CDR2 SAAADI. CDR3 size: 13 residues. Trimming shortened V by 7 bases and J by 3 bases, and 12 bases separated the two germline ends. The CDR3 DNA reads as TGCGCCAGCAAGCCAGGGGTCTACACTGAAGCTTTCTTT. Translated: CASKPGVYTEAFF.

This clone appeared a few times. Other nucleotide sequences from this sample produce the same CDR3. This rearrangement joins TRBV18 to TRBJ1-5, with D unclear. The CDR3 length is 14 residues. V lost 3 bases and J lost 3, with 9 bases in between. Germline CDR1 and CDR2: KGHSH and LQKENI. CDR3 in amino acids: CASSPESSNQPQHF. Here the CDR3 DNA reads TGTGCCAGCTCACCTGAGAGTTCCAATCAGCCCCAGCATTTT.

Of note for this clone: Other DNA sequences in this specimen translate into the identical CDR3. CDR3 DNA sequence: TGCGCCAGCAGCTTGACAGGGGGCAATCAGCCCCAGCATTTT. Residues: CASSLTGGNQPQHF. V gene TRBV5-1 combines with J gene TRBJ1-5; 7 bases map to TRBD1. The J segment lost 2 bases and the V segment lost 1 base, leaving 0 bases of the junction unmatched. The CDR3 runs to 14 residues. Per germline, CDR1 SGHRS and CDR2 YFSETQ.

CDR3 region: CASSLDRSQETQYF. DNA of the CDR3: TGTGCCAGCAGCTTAGACAGGAGCCAAGAGACCCAGTACTTC. The rearrangement joins TRBV5-4 to TRBJ2-5, with TRBD1 as a possible D gene (6 bases). This CDR3 region has 14 residues. Germline V gene lookup returns CDR1 SGHNT and CDR2 YYREEE (reference sequence). V was trimmed by 2 bases and J by 1 base, leaving 9 bases between them. Combining the CDR3 with reference TRBV5-4 and TRBJ2-5 gives the whole variable domain ETGVTQSPTHLIKTRGQQVTLRCSSQSGHNTVSWYQQALGQGPQFIFQYYREEENGRGNFPPRFSGLQFPNYSSELNVNALELDDSALYLCASSLDRSQETQYFGPGTRLLVL.

The chain joins TRBV7-3 to TRBJ2-1; TRBD2 matches at 8 bases. With 2 bases clipped from V and 4 bases from J, the junction kept 4 bases outside the gene matches. Germline CDR1 is SGHTA and CDR2 is FQGTGA. The CDR3 is made up of 15 amino acids. The CDR3 region is CASSLQAGEYNEQFF. The CDR3 bases are TGTGCCAGCAGCTTACAAGCGGGGGAATACAATGAGCAGTTCTTC. Complete variable domain (other parts from reference TRBV7-3 and TRBJ2-1): GAGVSQTPSNKVTEKGKYVELRCDPISGHTALYWYRQSLGQGPEFLIYFQGTGAADDSGLPNDRFFAVRPEGSVSTLKIQRTERGDSAVYLCASSLQAGEYNEQFFGPGTRLTVL.

This rearrangement joins TRBV5-1 to TRBJ1-3; D is unresolved. The V end lost 5 bases, the J end lost 4 bases, and 7 bases lay between the germline ends. The CDR3 runs 12 residues. CDR1 SGHRS and CDR2 YFSETQ come from the germline V gene. CDR3 region: CASSTVGNTIYF. Here the CDR3 DNA reads TGCGCCAGCAGTACAGTGGGAAACACCATATATTTT.

This clone was found a few times. The chain combines TRBV29-1 with TRBJ1-1; D not resolved. V lost 3 bases, J lost 7 bases, and 9 bases lay in between. This CDR3 comprises 11 residues. Germline-derived CDR1 and CDR2 are SQVTM and ANQGSEA. CDR3 loop: CSVDGLDEAFF. The CDR3 bases are TGCAGCGTTGACGGGTTGGATGAAGCTTTCTTT.

The genes are TRBV7-9 and TRBJ2-7, with TRBD1 matching over 7 bases. Germline V lookup: CDR1 SEHNR, CDR2 FQNEAQ (reference sequence). The junction had 2 bases not matched to a gene; V was cut back by 1 base and J by 5 bases. CDR3 size: 13 residues. CDR3 bases: TGTGCCAGCAGCTTAGAGACAGGGAACGAGCAGTACTTC. Its translation: CASSLETGNEQYF.

The rearrangement uses TRBV10-1 and TRBJ2-1; 8 nucleotides match TRBD2. Losses at the gene ends were 10 bases for V and 6 bases for J; bases not matched to a gene: 14. Germline loops: CDR1 WNHNN, CDR2 SYGVQD (reference sequence). The CDR3 has 15 residues. As DNA, the CDR3 is TGCGCCACCAAGCAGACGAGGCGGGGGGCCAATGAGCAGTTCTTC. This encodes CATKQTRRGANEQFF.

The table lists this clone with a few counts. The chain recombines TRBV11-2 with TRBJ2-2; the D is unclear. V lost 5 bases to trimming and J lost 1 base, with 8 bases between them. The germline CDR1 and CDR2 sequences are SGHAT and FQNNGV. The CDR3 sequence is 14 residues long. The CDR3 bases are TGTGCCAGCAGCCTCCCGAGGAACACCGGGGAGCTGTTTTTT. This translates into CASSLPRNTGELFF.

The chain combines TRBV7-9 with TRBJ2-4; D is possibly TRBD2 (5 bases). The length of the CDR3 is 17 residues. Germline V CDR1 and CDR2: SEHNR, FQNEAQ (reference sequence). Trimming took off 3 bases at V and 1 base at J, with 16 bases between the two ends. DNA for the CDR3: TGTGCCAGCAGCTTTCCCCCGACGGGGTTGGCCAAAAACATTCAGTACTTC. Protein product: CASSFPPTGLAKNIQYF.

V gene TRBV5-1 combines with J gene TRBJ2-3; D gene ambiguous. The CDR3 consists of 13 residues. V was cut by 1 base and J by 0 bases, with 3 bases left in between. The V gene's germline CDR1 is SGHRS and CDR2 YFSETQ. The CDR3 DNA reads TGCGCCAGCAGCTTGCGTAGCACAGATACGCAGTATTTT. Protein product: CASSLRSTDTQYF. The full variable domain, its missing parts supplied by reference TRBV5-1 and TRBJ2-3, is KAGVTQTPRYLIKTRGQQVTLSCSPISGHRSVSWYQQTPGQGLQFLFEYFSETQRNKGNFPGRFSGRQFSNSRSEMNVSTLELGDSALYLCASSLRSTDTQYFGPGTRLTVL.

The chain carries TRBV28 and TRBJ1-3, with no clear D. The germline V and J ends were trimmed by 1 base and 0 bases, with 7 bases remaining between them. Per the germline V gene, CDR1 is MDHEN and CDR2 is SYDVKM. The CDR3 contains 15 residues. CDR3 in DNA: TGTGCCAGCAGTTTATCGGTTTTCTCTGGAAACACCATATATTTT. Protein: CASSLSVFSGNTIYF.

V is TRBV7-8 and J is TRBJ1-5; D may be TRBD1 (6 bases). The CDR3 is 13 residues long. Trimming removed 5 bases from V and 9 bases from J, with 14 bases in between. Germline V gene sequence: CDR1 SGHVS, CDR2 FQNEAQ. The CDR3 DNA reads TGTGCCAGCAGCCCCTCGGGAGGGGGGCCCCAGCATTTT. Amino acids: CASSPSGGGPQHF.

The chain links TRBV7-9 to TRBJ1-3; 12 bases are a match to TRBD1. Trimming removed 2 bases from V and 2 bases from J; junction bases left unmatched: 1. The CDR3 runs to 16 residues. The germline V gene encodes CDR1 SEHNR and CDR2 FQNEAQ (reference sequence). The CDR3 DNA reads as TGTGCCAGCAGCTTAAGGGACAGGGGGCCTGGAAACACCATATATTTT. It encodes CASSLRDRGPGNTIYF. Full variable domain (outside the CDR3, taken from reference TRBV7-9 and TRBJ1-3): DTGVSQNPRHKITKRGQNVTFRCDPISEHNRLYWYRQTLGQGPEFLTYFQNEAQLEKSRLLSDRFSAERPKGSFSTLEIQRTEQGDSAMYLCASSLRDRGPGNTIYFGEGSWLTVV.

The J gene is TRBJ2-7, the V gene TRBV5-4; weak D call: TRBD2 (5 bases). CDR1 is SGHNT and CDR2 is YYREEE in the germline V gene (reference sequence). V lost 0 bases and J 2 bases, leaving 15 bases between the germline ends. This CDR3 has 16 amino acids. CDR3 sequence: CASSLGPAQEAYEQYF. DNA for the CDR3: TGTGCCAGCAGCTTGGGTCCGGCTCAGGAGGCCTACGAGCAGTACTTC.

This clone appeared a single time. The rearrangement joins TRBV7-9 to TRBJ2-5; 11 bases line up with TRBD2. The CDR3 is 13 residues long. Looked up from germline, CDR1 is SEHNR and CDR2 is FQNEAQ (reference sequence). Losses at the gene ends were 8 bases for V and 5 bases for J; bases not matched to a gene: 4. CDR3 protein: CASGTSGQETQYF. The DNA for the CDR3 is TGTGCCAGCGGGACTAGCGGCCAGGAGACCCAGTACTTC.

The V and J genes are TRBV5-1 and TRBJ2-1; TRBD2 agrees at 8 bases. With 2 bases clipped from V and 9 bases from J, the junction kept 16 bases outside the gene matches. CDR3 length: 17 residues. Germline CDR1 and CDR2: SGHRS and YFSETQ. The CDR3 is CASSFRPGLDFVGEQFF. The DNA of the CDR3 is TGCGCCAGCAGCTTCAGACCGGGACTAGATTTCGTCGGTGAGCAGTTCTTC.

The chain uses TRBV5-4 and TRBJ1-1, with D unresolved. The length of the CDR3 is 15 residues. Trimming removed 2 bases from V and 0 bases from J, with 11 bases in between. Germline assignment: CDR1 SGHNT and CDR2 YYREEE (reference sequence). This CDR3 is CASSFRAILNTEAFF. The DNA of the CDR3 is TGTGCCAGCAGCTTCCGAGCGATCTTGAACACTGAAGCTTTCTTT.

V and J are TRBV5-6 and TRBJ2-4, with a tentative D call TRBD2 (7 bases). The germline V and J ends were trimmed by 1 base and 0 bases, with 17 bases remaining between them. CDR3 length: 18 amino acids. Per the germline V gene, CDR1 is SGHDT and CDR2 is YYEEEE. The CDR3 DNA sequence: TGTGCCAGCAGCTTGATGCTGCGGGGGACACTAGCCAAAAACATTCAGTACTTC. Amino acid sequence: CASSLMLRGTLAKNIQYF.

The gene calls are TRBV11-3 and TRBJ1-1; no clear D. Trimming stripped 0 bases from V and 1 base from J, with 15 bases between. The CDR3 length is 17 residues. The germline V gene encodes CDR1 SGHNT and CDR2 YENEEA. CDR3 nucleotide sequence: TGTGCCAGCAGCTTAGATCAGACGGGTTCGGAGAACACTGAAGCTTTCTTT. It codes for CASSLDQTGSENTEAFF. Together with reference TRBV11-3 and TRBJ1-1, the CDR3 gives the full variable domain: EAGVVQSPRYKIIEKKQPVAFWCNPISGHNTLYWYLQNLGQGPELLIRYENEEAVDDSQLPKDRFSAERLKGVDSTLKIQPAELGDSAVYLCASSLDQTGSENTEAFFGQGTRLTVV.